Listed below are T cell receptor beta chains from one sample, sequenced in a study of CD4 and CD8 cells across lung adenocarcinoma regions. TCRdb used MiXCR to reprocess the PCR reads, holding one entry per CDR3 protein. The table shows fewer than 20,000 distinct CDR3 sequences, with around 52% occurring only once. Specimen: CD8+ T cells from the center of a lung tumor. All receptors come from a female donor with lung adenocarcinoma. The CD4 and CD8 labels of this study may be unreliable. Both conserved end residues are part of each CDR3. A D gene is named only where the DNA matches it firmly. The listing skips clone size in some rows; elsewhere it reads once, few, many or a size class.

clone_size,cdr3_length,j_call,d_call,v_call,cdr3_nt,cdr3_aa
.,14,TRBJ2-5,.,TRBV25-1,TGTGCGGGGCGCGGGGGCGGACACCAAGAGACCCAGTACTTC,CAGRGGGHQETQYF
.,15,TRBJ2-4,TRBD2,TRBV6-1,TGTGCCCGCGGCTCGGGGACTAGCGGGAGAAATACGCAGTATTTC,CARGSGTSGRNTQYF
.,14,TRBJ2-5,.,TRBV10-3,TGTGCGGGTCAGGGGGGCGGTGACCAAGAGACTCAGTACTTC,CAGQGGGDQETQYF
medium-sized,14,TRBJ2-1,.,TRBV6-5,TGTGCCAGCACCATCGGCGGGGCGTACAATGAGCAGTTCTTC,CASTIGGAYNEQFF
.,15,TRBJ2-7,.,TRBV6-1,TGTGCCAGGGGGAACGGGGGCAGGGACACAGATACGCAGTACTTC,CARGNGGRDTDTQYF
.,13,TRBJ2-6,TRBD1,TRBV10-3,TGTGCCAACAGGGGAACTGGGGCCAACGAGCAGACTTTC,CANRGTGANEQTF
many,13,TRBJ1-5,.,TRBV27,TGTGCCAGCAGTTTATCGCAGGGAGGGCCCCAGCATTTT,CASSLSQGGPQHF
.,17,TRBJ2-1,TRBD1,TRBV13,TGTGCCAGCAGCTCTGGGGGTGACAGGGGAGTCTACAATGAGCAGTTCTTC,CASSSGGDRGVYNEQFF
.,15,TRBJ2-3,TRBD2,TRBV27,TGTGCCAGCAGACGAGGACTAGCGGGATCAGATACGCAGTATTTT,CASRRGLAGSDTQYF
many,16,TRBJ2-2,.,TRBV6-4,TGTGCCAGCAGTGACTCTATGGACACTGACACCGGGGAGCTGTTTTTT,CASSDSMDTDTGELFF
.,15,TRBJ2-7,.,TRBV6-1,TGTGCCAGCGGGCCGAGGGGCCGGGAACCAGATACGCAGTACTTC,CASGPRGREPDTQYF
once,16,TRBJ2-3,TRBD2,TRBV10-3,TGTGCCATCAGTTCCAGGACTAGCGGGATTTCAGATACGCAGTATTTC,CAISSRTSGISDTQYF
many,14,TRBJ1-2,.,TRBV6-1,TGTGCCAGCACCGAACAGGGCCAGAGTAGTGGCTACACCTTC,CASTEQGQSSGYTF
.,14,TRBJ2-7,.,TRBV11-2,TGTGCCAGCAGCTTCCTCGGAGGGCAGTTCGAGCAGTACTTC,CASSFLGGQFEQYF
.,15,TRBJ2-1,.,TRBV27,TGTGCCAGCAGTTTAGGGCAGGGCCTCTACAATGAGCAGTTCTTC,CASSLGQGLYNEQFF
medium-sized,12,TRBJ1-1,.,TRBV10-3,TGTGCCATCAGTGAGACAGGCACTGAAGCTTTCTTT,CAISETGTEAFF
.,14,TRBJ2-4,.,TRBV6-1,TGTGGCGGCAGGGGGGTGGGGGCCAAAGACACGCAGTACTTC,CGGRGVGAKDTQYF
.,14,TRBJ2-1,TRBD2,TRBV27,TGTGCCAGCAGTTTTGGACTAGCGGGCAATGAGCAGTTCTTC,CASSFGLAGNEQFF
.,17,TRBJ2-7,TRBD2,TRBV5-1,TGCGCCAGCAGCTTGGAGCTAGCGGGAGGATCCGGGTACGAGCAGTACTTC,CASSLELAGGSGYEQYF
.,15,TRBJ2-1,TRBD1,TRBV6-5,TGTGCCAGCAGTTACCAGGGGGCCATAGGGGAGACCCAGTTCTTC,CASSYQGAIGETQFF
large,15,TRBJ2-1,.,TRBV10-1,TGCGCCAGCAGTTTGTCCAGGGGAGCCAACAATGAGCAGTTCTTC,CASSLSRGANNEQFF
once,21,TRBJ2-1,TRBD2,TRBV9,TGTGCCAGCAGCGTAGTTCTAGGGACTAGCGGGGGGGCCAGAGTCCTGAATGAGCAGTTCTTC,CASSVVLGTSGGARVLNEQFF
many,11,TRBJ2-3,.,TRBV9,TGTGCCAGCAGCGTAGGAGATACGCAGTATTTT,CASSVGDTQYF
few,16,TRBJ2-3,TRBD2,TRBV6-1,TGTGCCAGCAGTCCTAGCGGGCACCGAACCAAAGAGACGCAGTATTTT,CASSPSGHRTKETQYF
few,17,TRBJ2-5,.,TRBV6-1,TGTGCCAGCAGTGCGGGGCTCGGGGGGCCTGACCAAGAGACCCAGTACTTC,CASSAGLGGPDQETQYF
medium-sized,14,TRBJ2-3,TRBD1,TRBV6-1,TGTGCCAGCCGACAGGGGCGGGAAGGGGATACGCAGTATTTT,CASRQGREGDTQYF
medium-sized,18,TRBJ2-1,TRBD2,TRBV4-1,TGCGCCAGCAGCCAAGAATTCAGACTAGCGGATTCCTACAATGAGCAGTTCTTC,CASSQEFRLADSYNEQFF
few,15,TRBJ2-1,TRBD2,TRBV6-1,TGTGCCAGCAGGTTTAGCGGGAGCTCCTACAATGAGCAGTTCTTC,CASRFSGSSYNEQFF
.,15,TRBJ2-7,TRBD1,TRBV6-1,TGTGCCAGCACCGACCTGTGGGGACAGAAATACGAGCAGTACTTC,CASTDLWGQKYEQYF